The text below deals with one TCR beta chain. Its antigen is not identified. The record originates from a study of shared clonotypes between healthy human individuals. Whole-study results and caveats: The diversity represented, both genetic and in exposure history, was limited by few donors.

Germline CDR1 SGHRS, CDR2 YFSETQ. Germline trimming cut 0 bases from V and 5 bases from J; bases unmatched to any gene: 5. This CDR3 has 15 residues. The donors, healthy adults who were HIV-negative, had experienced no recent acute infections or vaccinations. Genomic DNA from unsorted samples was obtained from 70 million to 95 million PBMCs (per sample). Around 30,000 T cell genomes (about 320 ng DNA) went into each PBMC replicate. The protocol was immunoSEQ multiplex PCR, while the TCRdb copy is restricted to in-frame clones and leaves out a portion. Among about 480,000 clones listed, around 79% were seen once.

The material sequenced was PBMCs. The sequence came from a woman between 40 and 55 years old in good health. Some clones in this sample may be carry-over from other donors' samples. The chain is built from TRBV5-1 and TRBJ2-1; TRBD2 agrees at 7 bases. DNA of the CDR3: TGCGCCAGCAGCTTGGAGGGCGGGAGTGACAATGAGCAGTTCTTC. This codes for CASSLEGGSDNEQFF.